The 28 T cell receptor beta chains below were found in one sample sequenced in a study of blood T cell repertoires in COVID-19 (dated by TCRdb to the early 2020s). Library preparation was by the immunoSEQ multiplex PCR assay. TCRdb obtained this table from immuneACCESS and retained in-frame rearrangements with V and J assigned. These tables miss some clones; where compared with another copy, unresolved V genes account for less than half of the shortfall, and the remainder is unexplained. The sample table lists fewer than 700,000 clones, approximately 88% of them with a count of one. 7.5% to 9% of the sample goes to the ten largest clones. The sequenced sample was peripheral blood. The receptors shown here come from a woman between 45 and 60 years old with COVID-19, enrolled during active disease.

The CDR3 DNA follows: TGTGCCATCATGGGGGGAGGGAGCTCTGGAAACACCATATATTTT. It encodes CAIMGGGSSGNTIYF. V is TRBV10-3 and J is TRBJ1-3; TRBD1 might be the D (5 bases). Trimming shortened V by 7 bases and J by 0 bases, and 13 bases separated the two germline ends. This CDR3 has 15 residues. CDR1 is ENHRY, CDR2 SYGVKD, per germline.

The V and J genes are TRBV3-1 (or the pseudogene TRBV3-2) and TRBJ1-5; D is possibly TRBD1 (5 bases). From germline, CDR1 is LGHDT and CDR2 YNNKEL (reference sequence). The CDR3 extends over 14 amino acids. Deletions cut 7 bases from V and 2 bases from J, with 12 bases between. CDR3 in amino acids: CASTLGGGNQPQHF. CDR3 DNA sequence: TGTGCCAGCACCCTGGGGGGGGGCAATCAGCCCCAGCATTTT.

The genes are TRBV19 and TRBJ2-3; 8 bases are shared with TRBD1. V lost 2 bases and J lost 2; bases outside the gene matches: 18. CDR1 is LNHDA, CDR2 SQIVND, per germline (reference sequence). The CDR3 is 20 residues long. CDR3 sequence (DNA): TGTGCCAGTAGTATATACGGCAGGGGGCCTACGATCACACACACAGATACGCAGTATTTT. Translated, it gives CASSIYGRGPTITHTDTQYF.

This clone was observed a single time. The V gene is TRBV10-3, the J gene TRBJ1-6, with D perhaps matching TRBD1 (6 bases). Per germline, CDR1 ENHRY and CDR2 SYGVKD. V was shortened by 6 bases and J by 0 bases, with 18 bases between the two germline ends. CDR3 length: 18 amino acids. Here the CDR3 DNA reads TGTGCCATCAGCGTCGGACAGTTGGCGAGCTCCTATAATTCACCCCTCCACTTT. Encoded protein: CAISVGQLASSYNSPLHF.

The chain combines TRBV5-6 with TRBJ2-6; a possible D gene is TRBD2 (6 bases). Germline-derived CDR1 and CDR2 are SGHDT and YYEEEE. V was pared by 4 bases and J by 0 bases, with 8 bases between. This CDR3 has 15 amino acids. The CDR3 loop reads CASSPGGSGANVLTF. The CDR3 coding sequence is TGTGCCAGCAGCCCCGGGGGCTCTGGGGCCAACGTCCTGACTTTC.

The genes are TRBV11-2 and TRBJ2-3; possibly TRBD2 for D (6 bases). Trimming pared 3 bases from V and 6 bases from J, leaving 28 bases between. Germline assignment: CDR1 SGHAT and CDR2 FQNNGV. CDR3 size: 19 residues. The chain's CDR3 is CASSFNKNVGGPRRDTQYF. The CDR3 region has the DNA TGTGCCAGCAGCTTTAATAAAAATGTCGGGGGACCCAGGCGGGATACGCAGTATTTT.

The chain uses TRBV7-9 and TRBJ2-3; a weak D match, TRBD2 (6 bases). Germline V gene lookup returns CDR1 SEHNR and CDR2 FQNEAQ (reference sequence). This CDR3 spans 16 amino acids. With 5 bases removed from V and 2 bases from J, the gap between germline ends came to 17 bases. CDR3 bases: TGTGCCAGCAGCCCACTAGGGGACTTCAACACAGATACGCAGTATTTT. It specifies CASSPLGDFNTDTQYF.

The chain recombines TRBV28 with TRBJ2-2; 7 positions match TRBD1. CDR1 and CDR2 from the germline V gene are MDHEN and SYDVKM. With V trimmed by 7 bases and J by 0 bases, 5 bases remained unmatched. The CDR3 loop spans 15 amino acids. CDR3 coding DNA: TGTGCCAGCATCCCCGGGACAGCGAACACCGGGGAGCTGTTTTTT. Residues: CASIPGTANTGELFF.

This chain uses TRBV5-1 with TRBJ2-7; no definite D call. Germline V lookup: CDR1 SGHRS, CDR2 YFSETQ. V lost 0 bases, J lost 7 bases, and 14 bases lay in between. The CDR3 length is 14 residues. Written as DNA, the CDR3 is TGCGCCAGCAGCTTGGAAGGCCGGGTCGGAGAGCAGTACTTC. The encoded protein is CASSLEGRVGEQYF.

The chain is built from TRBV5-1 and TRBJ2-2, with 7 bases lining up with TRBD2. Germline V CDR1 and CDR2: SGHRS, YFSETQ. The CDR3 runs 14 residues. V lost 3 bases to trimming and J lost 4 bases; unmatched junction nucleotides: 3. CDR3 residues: CASSSGGLTGELFF. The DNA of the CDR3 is TGCGCCAGCAGCTCGGGGGGACTCACCGGGGAGCTGTTTTTT.

DNA of the CDR3: TGTGCCGCGAGGACAGGGGTCTACGAGCAGTACTTC. Its translation is CAARTGVYEQYF. The chain has TRBV2 and TRBJ2-7; 9 bases fit TRBD1. The trim removed 11 bases at V and 3 bases at J, leaving 5 bases unmatched. Germline V gives CDR1 SNHLY, CDR2 FYNNEI. This CDR3 has 12 residues.

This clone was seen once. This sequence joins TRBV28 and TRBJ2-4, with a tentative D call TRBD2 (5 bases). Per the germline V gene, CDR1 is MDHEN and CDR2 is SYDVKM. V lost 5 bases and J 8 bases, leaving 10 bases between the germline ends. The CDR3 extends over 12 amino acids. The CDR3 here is CASSTGYDIQYF. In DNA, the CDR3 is TGTGCCAGCAGTACGGGATATGACATTCAGTACTTC.

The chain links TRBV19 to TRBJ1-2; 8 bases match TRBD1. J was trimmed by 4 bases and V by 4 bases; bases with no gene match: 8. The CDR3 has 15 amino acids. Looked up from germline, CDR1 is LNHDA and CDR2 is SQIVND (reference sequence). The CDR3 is CASSTRGRGSYGYTF. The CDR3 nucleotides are TGTGCCAGTAGTACCAGGGGGCGCGGTAGCTATGGCTACACCTTC.

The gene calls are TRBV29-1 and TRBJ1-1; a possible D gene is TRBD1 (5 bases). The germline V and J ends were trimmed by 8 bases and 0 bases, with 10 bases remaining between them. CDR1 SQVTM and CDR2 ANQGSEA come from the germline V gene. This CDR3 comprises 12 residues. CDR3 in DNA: TGCAGCCTTAAGGGGATGAACACTGAAGCTTTCTTT. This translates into CSLKGMNTEAFF.

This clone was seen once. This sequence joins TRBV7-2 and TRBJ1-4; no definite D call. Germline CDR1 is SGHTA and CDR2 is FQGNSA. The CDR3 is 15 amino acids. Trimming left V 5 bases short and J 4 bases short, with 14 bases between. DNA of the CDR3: TGTGCCAGCAGCGCAACACAGCTACTTAATGAAAAACTGTTTTTT. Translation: CASSATQLLNEKLFF.

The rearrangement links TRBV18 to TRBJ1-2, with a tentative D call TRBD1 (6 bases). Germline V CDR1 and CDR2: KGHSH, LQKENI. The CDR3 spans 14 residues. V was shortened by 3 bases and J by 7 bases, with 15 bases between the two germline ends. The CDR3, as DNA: TGTGCCAGCTCACCTCCCAACAGGGTTGGTGGCTACACCTTC. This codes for CASSPPNRVGGYTF.

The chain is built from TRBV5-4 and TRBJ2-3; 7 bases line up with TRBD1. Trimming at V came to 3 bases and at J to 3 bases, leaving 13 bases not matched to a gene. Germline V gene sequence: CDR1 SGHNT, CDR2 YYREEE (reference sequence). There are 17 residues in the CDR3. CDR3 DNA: TGTGCCAGCAGCTCCAAATTACAGGGGTCTCGGACAGATACGCAGTATTTT. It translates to CASSSKLQGSRTDTQYF. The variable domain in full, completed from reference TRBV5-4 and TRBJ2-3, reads ETGVTQSPTHLIKTRGQQVTLRCSSQSGHNTVSWYQQALGQGPQFIFQYYREEENGRGNFPPRFSGLQFPNYSSELNVNALELDDSALYLCASSSKLQGSRTDTQYFGPGTRLTVL.

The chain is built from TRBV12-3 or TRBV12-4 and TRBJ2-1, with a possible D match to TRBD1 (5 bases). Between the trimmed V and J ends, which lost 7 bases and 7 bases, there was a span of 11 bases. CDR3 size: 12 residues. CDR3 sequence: CASTTRQNEQFF. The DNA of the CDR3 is TGTGCCAGCACCACTCGACAGAATGAGCAGTTCTTC.

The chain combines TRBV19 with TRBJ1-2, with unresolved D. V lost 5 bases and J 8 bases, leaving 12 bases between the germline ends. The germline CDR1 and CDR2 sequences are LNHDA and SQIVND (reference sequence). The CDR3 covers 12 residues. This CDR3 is CASSLAAGGYTF. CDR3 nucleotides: TGTGCCAGTAGTTTAGCCGCAGGCGGCTACACCTTC.

The CDR3 region has the DNA TGCGCCAGCAGCTTTTCTAGTTCCCCCATATACGAGCAGTACTTC. This translates into CASSFSSSPIYEQYF. The rearrangement links TRBV5-1 to TRBJ2-7; D is ambiguous. V lost 2 bases and J 4 bases, leaving 16 bases between the germline ends. This CDR3 has 15 residues. Germline CDR1 and CDR2: SGHRS and YFSETQ.

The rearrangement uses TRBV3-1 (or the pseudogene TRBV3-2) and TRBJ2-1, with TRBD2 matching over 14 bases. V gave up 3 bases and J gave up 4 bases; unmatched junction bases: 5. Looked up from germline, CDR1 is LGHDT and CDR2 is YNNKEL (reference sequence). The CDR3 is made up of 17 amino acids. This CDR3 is CASSHWTSGGQYNEQFF. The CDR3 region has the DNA TGTGCCAGCAGCCACTGGACTAGCGGGGGGCAATACAATGAGCAGTTCTTC.

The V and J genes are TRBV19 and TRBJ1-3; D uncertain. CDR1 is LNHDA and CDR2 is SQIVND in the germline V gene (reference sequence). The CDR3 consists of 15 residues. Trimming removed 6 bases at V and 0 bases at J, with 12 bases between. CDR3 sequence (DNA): TGTGCCAGTAGACAGACGGGAAGCTCTGGAAACACCATATATTTT. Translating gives CASRQTGSSGNTIYF.

The CDR3, as DNA: TGTGCCAGCAGCAAGATACGGCTGAGGCACTATGGCTACACCTTC. It codes for CASSKIRLRHYGYTF. The chain links TRBV21-1 to TRBJ1-2. TRBV21-1 is an annotated pseudogene. The CDR3 has 15 residues.

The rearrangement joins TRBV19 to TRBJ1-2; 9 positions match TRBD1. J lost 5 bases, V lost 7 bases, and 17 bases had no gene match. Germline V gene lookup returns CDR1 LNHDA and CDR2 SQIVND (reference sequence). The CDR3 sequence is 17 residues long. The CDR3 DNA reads TGTGCCAGTACCTCTTACCTCGGGGACAGGGCCGGATATGGCTACACCTTC. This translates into CASTSYLGDRAGYGYTF.

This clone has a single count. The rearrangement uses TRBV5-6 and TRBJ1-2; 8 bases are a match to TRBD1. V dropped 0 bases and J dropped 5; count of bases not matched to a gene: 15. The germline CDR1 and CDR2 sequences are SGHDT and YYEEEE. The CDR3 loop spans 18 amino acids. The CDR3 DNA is TGTGCCAGCAGCTTGGCCGCAGGGGGCGCGTTTGAACTATATGGCTACACCTTC. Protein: CASSLAAGGAFELYGYTF.

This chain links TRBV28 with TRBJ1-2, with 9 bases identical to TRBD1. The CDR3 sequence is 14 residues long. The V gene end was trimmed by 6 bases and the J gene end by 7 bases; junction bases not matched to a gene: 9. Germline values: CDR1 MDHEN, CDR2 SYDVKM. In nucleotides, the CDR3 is TGTGCCAGCAGCCGGACAGGGGCCCAAGGTGGCTACACCTTC. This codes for CASSRTGAQGGYTF.

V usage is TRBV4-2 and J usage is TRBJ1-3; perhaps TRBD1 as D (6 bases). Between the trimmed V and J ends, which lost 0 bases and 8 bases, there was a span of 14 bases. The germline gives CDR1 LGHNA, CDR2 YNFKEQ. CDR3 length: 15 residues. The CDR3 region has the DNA TGTGCCAGCAGCCAAGAGGGGGCTGAGGGAGACACCATATATTTT. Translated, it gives CASSQEGAEGDTIYF.

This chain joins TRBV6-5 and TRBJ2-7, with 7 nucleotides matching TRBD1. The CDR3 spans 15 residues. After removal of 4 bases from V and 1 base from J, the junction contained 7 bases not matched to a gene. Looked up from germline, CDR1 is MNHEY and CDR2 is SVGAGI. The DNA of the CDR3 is TGTGCCAGCAGTTCCCAGGGGACAGCATCCTACGAGCAGTACTTC. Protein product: CASSSQGTASYEQYF.